This entry concerns a single TCR beta chain. Its antigen is unknown. The sample belongs to a study of beta chain features in type 1 diabetes. Study results and caveats: VDJ junctions from patients with type 1 diabetes contained fewer insertions and more deletions.

Germline trimming cut 1 base from V and 2 bases from J; bases unmatched to any gene: 2. Germline CDR1 reads SGHTA; CDR2 reads FQGNSA. This CDR3 comprises 15 residues. As every portion of the isolated RNA was reverse transcribed, the sequencing read expressed TCRB transcripts. Several million reads was the average for naive, central memory and regulatory T cell samples. The assay was immunoSEQ multiplex PCR, and TCRdb's table has in-frame clones only and misses some. Among 150,000 to 170,000 clones, under 9.5% were seen once, and the ten largest hold approximately 0.69%. This receptor was obtained from a man between 18 and 35 years old in good health. The genes are TRBV7-2 and TRBJ1-5, with 7 bases identical to TRBD1. The sequenced sample consisted of central memory CD4+ T cells from blood. CDR3 sequence: CASSLDRGGNQPQHF. The DNA of the CDR3 is TGTGCCAGCAGCTTAGACAGGGGTGGCAATCAGCCCCAGCATTTT.